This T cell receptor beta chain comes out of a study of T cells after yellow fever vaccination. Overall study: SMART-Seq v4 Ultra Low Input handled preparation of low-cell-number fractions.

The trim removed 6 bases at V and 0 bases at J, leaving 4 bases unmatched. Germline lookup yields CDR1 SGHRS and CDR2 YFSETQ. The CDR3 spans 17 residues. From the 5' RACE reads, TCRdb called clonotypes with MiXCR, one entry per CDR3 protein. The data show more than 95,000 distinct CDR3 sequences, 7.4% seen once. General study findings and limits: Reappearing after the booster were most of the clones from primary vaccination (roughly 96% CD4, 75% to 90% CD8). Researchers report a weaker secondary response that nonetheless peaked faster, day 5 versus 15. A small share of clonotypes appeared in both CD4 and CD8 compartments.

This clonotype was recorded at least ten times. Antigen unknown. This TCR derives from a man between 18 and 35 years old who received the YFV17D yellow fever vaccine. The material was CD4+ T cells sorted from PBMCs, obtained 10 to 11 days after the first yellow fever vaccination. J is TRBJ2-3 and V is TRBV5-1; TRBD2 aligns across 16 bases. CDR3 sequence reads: CASTPGLAGGSTDTQYF. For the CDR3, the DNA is TGCGCCAGCACCCCGGGACTAGCGGGGGGGAGCACAGATACGCAGTATTTT.